The T cell receptor beta chain under discussion was sequenced for a study of blood T cell repertoires in COVID-19. CDR3 length: 14 amino acids. V shed 4 bases and J shed 5 bases, with 15 bases lying between them. Looked up from germline, CDR1 is SGHNT and CDR2 is YYREEE (reference sequence). Original data processing: Reference gene primer amplification gave nucleated cell count estimates. Sequencing used immunoSEQ multiplex PCR; TCRdb keeps in-frame clones, though not all of them. From that table come the V and J calls and clone size; the DNA was used to work out D and trimming. The table has 200,000 or so clones, 70% to 90% seen once.

The TCR was taken from a man aged 30-40 years with COVID-19, enrolled during active disease. The V and J genes are TRBV5-4 and TRBJ1-2; D remains unclear. Input material: peripheral blood. For the CDR3, the DNA is TGTGCCAGCAGCCGGAGTAGCCACCCATATGGCTACACCTTC. The encoded protein is CASSRSSHPYGYTF. Filled out from reference TRBV5-4 and TRBJ1-2, the complete variable domain reads ETGVTQSPTHLIKTRGQQVTLRCSSQSGHNTVSWYQQALGQGPQFIFQYYREEENGRGNFPPRFSGLQFPNYSSELNVNALELDDSALYLCASSRSSHPYGYTFGSGTRLTVV.